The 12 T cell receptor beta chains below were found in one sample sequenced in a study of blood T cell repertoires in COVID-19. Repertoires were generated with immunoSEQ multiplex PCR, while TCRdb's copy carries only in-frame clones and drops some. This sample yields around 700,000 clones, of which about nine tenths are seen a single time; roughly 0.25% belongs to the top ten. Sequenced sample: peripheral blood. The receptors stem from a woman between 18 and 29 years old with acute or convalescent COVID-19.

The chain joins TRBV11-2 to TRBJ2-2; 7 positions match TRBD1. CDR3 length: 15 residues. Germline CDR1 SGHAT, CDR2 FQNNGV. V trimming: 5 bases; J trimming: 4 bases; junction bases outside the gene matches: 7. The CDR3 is CASSRSTGTTGELFF. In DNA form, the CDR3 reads TGTGCCAGCAGCCGCTCGACAGGGACCACCGGGGAGCTGTTTTTT. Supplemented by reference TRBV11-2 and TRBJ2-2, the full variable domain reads EAGVAQSPRYKIIEKRQSVAFWCNPISGHATLYWYQQILGQGPKLLIQFQNNGVVDDSQLPKDRFSAERLKGVDSTLKIQPAKLEDSAVYLCASSRSTGTTGELFFGEGSRLTVL.

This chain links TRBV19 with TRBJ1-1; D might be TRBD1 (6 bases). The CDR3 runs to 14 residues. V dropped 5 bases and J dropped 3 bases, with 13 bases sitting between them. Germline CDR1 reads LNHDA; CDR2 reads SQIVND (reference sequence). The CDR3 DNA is TGTGCCAGTAGTGTCGACAGGTTTTACACTGAAGCTTTCTTT. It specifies CASSVDRFYTEAFF.

CDR3 amino acids: CASSQRDREDQTGELFF. For the CDR3, the DNA is TGCGCCAGCAGCCAGCGGGACAGAGAGGACCAAACCGGGGAGCTGTTTTTT. The chain recombines TRBV4-3 with TRBJ2-2; perhaps TRBD1 as D (7 bases). V gave up 3 bases and J gave up 5 bases, with 19 bases separating them. CDR1 is LGHNA and CDR2 is YSLEER in the germline V gene. The CDR3 loop spans 17 amino acids.

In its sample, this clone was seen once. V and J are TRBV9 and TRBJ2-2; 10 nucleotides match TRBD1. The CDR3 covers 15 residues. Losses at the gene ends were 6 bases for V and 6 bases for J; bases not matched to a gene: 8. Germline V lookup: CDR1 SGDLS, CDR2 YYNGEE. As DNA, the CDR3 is TGTGCCAGCAACCAGGGACAGGGGATTCCCGGGGAGCTGTTTTTT. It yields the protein CASNQGQGIPGELFF. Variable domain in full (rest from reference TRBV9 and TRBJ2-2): DSGVTQTPKHLITATGQRVTLRCSPRSGDLSVYWYQQSLDQGLQFLIQYYNGEERAKGNILERFSAQQFPDLHSELNLSSLELGDSALYFCASNQGQGIPGELFFGEGSRLTVL.

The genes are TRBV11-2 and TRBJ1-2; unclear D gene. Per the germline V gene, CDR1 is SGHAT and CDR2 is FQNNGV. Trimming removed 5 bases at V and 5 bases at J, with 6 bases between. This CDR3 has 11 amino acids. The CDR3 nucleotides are TGTGCCAGCAGCCCGGGTTATGGCTACACCTTC. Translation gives CASSPGYGYTF.

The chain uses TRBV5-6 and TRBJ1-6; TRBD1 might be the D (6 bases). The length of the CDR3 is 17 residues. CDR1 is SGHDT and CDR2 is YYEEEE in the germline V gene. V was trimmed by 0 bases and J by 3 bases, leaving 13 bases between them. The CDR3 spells CASSLGGPRYYNSPLHF. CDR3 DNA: TGTGCCAGCAGCTTGGGGGGGCCCAGGTACTATAATTCACCCCTCCACTTT.

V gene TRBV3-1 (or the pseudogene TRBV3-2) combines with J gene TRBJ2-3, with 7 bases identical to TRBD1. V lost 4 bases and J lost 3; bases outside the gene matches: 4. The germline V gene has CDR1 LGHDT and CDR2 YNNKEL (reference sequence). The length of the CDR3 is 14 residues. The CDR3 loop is CASSPGQATDTQYF. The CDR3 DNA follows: TGTGCCAGCAGCCCAGGACAGGCAACAGATACGCAGTATTTT.

Here the CDR3 DNA reads TGTGCCAGCAGGACCCGGGTGGTAGAGGATGGCTACACCTTC. This translates into CASRTRVVEDGYTF. The chain is built from TRBV6-5 and TRBJ1-2, with D hard to call. The CDR3 covers 14 residues. Trimming stripped 6 bases from V and 6 bases from J, with 17 bases between. Per the germline V gene, CDR1 is MNHEY and CDR2 is SVGAGI.

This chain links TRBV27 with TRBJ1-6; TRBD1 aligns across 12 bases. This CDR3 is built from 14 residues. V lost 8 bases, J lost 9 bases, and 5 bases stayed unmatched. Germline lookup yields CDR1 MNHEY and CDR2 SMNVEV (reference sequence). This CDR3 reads CASGPGQGASPLHF. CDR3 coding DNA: TGTGCCAGCGGACCGGGACAGGGGGCTTCACCCCTCCACTTT.

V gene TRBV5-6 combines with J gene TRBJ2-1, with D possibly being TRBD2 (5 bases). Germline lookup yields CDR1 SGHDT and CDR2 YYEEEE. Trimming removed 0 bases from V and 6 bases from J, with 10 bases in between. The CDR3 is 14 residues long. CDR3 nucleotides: TGTGCCAGCAGCTTGGTTTCCGAGGGCAATGAGCAGTTCTTC. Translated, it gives CASSLVSEGNEQFF.

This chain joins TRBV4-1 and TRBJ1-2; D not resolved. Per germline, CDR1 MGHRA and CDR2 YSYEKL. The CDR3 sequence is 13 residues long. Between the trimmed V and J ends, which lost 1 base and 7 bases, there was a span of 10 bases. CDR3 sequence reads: CASSQGIVAGYTF. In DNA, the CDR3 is TGCGCCAGCAGCCAAGGAATAGTCGCTGGCTACACCTTC.

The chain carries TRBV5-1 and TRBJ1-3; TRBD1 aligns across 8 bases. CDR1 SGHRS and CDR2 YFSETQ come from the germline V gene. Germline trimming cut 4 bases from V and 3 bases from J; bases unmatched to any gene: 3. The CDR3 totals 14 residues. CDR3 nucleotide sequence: TGCGCCAGCAGCCCAGGGACAGGTGGAAACACCATATATTTT. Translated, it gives CASSPGTGGNTIYF.